This record concerns one T cell receptor (beta chain) sequence. The antigen is not known. This CDR3 has 14 residues. Germline CDR1 reads SGHAT; CDR2 reads FQNNGV. The germline V and J ends were trimmed by 6 bases and 3 bases, with 12 bases remaining between them. This entry is derived from a study of T cell responses to AZD1222 COVID-19 vaccine. Regarding the study as a whole: Females made up more of the donors, who were largely white British, and clonal diversity may have come out too low. When two AZD1222 doses had been given, Spike-specific TCR breadth and depth rose. Spike-spanning, vaccine-associated CD4 TCRs were dominant at 160-218 and 743-854.

Using immunoSEQ multiplex PCR, the repertoire was profiled, and TCRdb retains in-frame clones only, with some absent. The table has about 120,000 clones, about 90% seen once; the top ten hold approximately 10%. The source is an adult in good health. The chain has TRBV11-2 and TRBJ2-1; tentatively, D is TRBD1 or TRBD2 (6 bases each). The specimen comprised peripheral blood, sampled on day 0 of AZD1222 vaccination. For the CDR3, the DNA is TGTGCCAGCAGAGCTAGGGGGGACTACAATGAGCAGTTCTTC. Protein sequence: CASRARGDYNEQFF.